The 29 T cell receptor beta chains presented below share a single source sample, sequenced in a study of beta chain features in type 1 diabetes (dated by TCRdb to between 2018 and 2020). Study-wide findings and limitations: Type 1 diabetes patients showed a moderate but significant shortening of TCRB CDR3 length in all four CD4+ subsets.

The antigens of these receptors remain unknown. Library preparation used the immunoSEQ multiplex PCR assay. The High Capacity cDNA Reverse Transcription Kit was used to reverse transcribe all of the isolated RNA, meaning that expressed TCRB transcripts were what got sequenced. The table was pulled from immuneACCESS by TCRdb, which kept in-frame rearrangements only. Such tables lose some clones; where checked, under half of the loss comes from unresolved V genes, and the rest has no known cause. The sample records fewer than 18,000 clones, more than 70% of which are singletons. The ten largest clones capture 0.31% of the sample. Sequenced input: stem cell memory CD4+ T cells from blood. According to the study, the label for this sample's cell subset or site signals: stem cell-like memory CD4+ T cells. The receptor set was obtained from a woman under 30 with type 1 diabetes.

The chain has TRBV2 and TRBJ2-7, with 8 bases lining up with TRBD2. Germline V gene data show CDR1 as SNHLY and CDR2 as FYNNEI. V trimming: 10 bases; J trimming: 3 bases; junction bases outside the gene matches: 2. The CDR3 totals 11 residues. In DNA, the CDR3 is TGTGCCACCCGGGGGGGCTACGAGCAGTACTTC. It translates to CATRGGYEQYF.

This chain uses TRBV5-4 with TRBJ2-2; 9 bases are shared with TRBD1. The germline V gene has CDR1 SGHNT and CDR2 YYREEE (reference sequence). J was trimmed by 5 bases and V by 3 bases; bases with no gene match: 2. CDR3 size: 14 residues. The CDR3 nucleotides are TGTGCCAGCAGCTCCGACAGGGGGACCGGGGAGCTGTTTTTT. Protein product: CASSSDRGTGELFF.

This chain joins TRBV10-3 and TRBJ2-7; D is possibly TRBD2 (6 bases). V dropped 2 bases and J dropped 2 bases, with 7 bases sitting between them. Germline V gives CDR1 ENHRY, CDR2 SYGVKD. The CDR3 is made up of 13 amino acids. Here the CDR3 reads CAISEREPYEQYF. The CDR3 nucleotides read TGTGCCATCAGTGAGCGGGAGCCCTACGAGCAGTACTTC.

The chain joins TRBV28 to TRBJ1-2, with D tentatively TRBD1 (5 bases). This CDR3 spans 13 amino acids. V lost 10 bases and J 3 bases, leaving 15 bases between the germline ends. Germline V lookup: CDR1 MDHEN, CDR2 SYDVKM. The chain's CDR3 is CATRGQGYYGYTF. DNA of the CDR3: TGTGCCACCCGTGGCCAGGGATACTATGGCTACACCTTC.

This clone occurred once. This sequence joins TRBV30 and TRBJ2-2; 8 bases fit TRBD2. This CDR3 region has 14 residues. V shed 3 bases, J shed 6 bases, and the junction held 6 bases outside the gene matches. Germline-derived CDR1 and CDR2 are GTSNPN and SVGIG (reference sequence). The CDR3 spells CAWSRSGGSGELFF. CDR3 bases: TGTGCCTGGAGCCGGTCGGGAGGGTCCGGGGAGCTGTTTTTT.

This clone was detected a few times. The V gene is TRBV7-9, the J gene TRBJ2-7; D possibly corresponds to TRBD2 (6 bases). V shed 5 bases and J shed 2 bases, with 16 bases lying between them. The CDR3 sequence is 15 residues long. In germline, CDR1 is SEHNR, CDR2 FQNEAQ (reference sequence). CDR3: CASSEAGTVTYEQYF. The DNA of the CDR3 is TGTGCCAGCAGCGAGGCGGGGACGGTAACCTACGAGCAGTACTTC.

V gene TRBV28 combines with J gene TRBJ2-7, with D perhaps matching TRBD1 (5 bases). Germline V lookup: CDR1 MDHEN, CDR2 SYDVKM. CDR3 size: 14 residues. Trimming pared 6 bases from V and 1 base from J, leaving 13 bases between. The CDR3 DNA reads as TGTGCCAGCAGACAAACAGGCTGGTCCTACGAGCAGTACGTC. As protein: CASRQTGWSYEQYV.

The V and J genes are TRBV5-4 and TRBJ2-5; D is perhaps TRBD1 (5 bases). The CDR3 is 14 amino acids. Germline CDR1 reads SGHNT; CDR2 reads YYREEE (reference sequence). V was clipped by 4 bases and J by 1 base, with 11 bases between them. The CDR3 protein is CASSPGWVQETQYF. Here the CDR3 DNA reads TGTGCCAGCAGCCCAGGGTGGGTCCAAGAGACCCAGTACTTC.

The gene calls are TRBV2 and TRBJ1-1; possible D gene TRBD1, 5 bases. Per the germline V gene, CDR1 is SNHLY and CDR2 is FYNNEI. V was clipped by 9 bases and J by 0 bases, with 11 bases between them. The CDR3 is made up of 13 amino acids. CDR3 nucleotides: TGTGCCAGTAACAGGTTCCTGAACACTGAAGCTTTCTTT. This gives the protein CASNRFLNTEAFF.

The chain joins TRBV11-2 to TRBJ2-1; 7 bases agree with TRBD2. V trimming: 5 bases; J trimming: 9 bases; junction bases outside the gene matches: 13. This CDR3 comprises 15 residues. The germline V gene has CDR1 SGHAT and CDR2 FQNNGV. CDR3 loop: CASSRQLGLRPEQFF. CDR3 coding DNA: TGTGCCAGCAGCCGACAATTGGGACTAAGGCCTGAGCAGTTCTTC.

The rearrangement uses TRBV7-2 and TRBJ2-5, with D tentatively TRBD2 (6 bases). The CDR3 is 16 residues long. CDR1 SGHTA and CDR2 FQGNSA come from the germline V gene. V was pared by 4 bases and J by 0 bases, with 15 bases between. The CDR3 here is CASSSFGLTYQETQYF. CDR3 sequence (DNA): TGTGCCAGCAGCTCCTTTGGACTAACGTACCAAGAGACCCAGTACTTC.

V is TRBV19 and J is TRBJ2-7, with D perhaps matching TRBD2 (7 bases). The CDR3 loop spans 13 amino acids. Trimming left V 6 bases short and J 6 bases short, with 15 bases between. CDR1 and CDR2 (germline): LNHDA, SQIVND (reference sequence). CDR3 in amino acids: CASRITGRGEQYV. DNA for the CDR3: TGTGCCAGTAGGATTACAGGGAGGGGCGAGCAGTACGTC.

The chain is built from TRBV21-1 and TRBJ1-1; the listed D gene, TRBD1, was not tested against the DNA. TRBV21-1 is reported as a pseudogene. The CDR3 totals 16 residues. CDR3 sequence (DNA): TGTGCCAGCAGCAAGAGACAGGGATGCGGTTACACTGAAGCTTTCTTT. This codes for CASSKRQGCGYTEAFF.

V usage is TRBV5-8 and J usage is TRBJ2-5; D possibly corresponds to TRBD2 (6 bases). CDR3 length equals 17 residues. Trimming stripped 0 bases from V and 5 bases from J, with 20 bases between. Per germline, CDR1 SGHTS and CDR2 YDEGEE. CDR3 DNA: TGTGCCAGCAGCTTGGGAGGCGGGACCGGCCTCTTCGAGACCCAGTACTTC. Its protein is CASSLGGGTGLFETQYF. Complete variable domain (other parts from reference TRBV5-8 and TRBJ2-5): EAGVTQSPTHLIKTRGQQATLRCSPISGHTSVYWYQQALGLGLQFLLWYDEGEERNRGNFPPRFSGRQFPNYSSELNVNALELEDSALYLCASSLGGGTGLFETQYFGPGTRLLVL.

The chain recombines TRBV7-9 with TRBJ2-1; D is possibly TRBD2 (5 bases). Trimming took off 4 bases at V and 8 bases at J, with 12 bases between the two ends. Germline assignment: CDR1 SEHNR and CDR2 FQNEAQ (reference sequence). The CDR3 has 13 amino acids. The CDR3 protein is CASSSRGQDEQFF. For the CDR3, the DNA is TGTGCCAGCAGCTCCCGCGGGCAGGATGAGCAGTTCTTC.

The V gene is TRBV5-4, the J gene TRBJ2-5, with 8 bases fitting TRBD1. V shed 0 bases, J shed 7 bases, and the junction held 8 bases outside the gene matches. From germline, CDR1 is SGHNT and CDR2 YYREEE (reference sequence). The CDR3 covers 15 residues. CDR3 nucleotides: TGTGCCAGCAGCTTGGAGACAGGGGTTTGGGGGACCCAGTACTTC. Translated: CASSLETGVWGTQYF.

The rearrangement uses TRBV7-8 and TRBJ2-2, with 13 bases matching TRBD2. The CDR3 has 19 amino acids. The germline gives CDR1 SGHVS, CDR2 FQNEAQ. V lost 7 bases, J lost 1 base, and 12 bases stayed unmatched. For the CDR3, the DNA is TGTGCCAGCATCCCCTCGTCCGGGACTAGCGGGGTGAACACCGGGGAGCTGTTTTTT. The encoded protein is CASIPSSGTSGVNTGELFF.

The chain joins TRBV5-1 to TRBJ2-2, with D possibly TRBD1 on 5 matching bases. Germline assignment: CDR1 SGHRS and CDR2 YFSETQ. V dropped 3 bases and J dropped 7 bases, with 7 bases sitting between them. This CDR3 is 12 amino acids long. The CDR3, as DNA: TGCGCCAGCAGCTCTCAGGGCGGGGAGCTGTTTTTT. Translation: CASSSQGGELFF.

CDR3 sequence reads: CASSLVGAGNQPQHF. Written as DNA, the CDR3 is TGTGCCAGCAGCTTGGTCGGGGCGGGAAATCAGCCCCAGCATTTT. The chain is built from TRBV5-5 and TRBJ1-5; possibly TRBD1 for D (5 bases). CDR3 length: 15 amino acids. The V end lost 0 bases, the J end lost 4 bases, and 11 bases lay between the germline ends. Germline lookup yields CDR1 SGHKS and CDR2 YYEKEE (reference sequence).

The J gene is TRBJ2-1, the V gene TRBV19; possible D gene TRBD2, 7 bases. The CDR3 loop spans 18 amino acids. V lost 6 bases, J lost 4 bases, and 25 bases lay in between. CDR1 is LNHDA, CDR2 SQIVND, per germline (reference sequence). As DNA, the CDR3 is TGTGCCAGTAGAAGGCGGCGGGGGCAGCGGTTGGATTACAATGAGCAGTTCTTC. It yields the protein CASRRRRGQRLDYNEQFF.

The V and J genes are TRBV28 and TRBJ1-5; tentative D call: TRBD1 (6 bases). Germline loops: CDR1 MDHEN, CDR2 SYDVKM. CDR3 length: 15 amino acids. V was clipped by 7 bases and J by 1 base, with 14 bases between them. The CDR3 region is CASTRGGVSNQPQHF. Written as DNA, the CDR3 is TGTGCCAGCACTCGGGGGGGCGTCAGCAATCAGCCCCAGCATTTT.

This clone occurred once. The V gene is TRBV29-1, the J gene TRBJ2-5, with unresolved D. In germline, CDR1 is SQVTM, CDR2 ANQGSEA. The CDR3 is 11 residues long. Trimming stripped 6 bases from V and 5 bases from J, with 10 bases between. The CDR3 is CSVAVVETQYF. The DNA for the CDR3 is TGCAGCGTGGCGGTTGTGGAGACCCAGTACTTC. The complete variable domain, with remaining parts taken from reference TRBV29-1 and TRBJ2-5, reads SAVISQKPSRDICQRGTSLTIQCQVDSQVTMMFWYRQQPGQSLTLIATANQGSEATYESGFVIDKFPISRPNLTFSTLTVSNMSPEDSSIYLCSVAVVETQYFGPGTRLLVL.

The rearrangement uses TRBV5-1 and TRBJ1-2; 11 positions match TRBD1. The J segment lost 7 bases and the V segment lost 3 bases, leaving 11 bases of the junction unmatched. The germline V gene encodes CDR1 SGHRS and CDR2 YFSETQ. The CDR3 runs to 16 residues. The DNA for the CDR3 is TGCGCCAGCAGCTCACAGGACGGACAGGGGGCGAGTGGCTACACCTTC. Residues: CASSSQDGQGASGYTF.

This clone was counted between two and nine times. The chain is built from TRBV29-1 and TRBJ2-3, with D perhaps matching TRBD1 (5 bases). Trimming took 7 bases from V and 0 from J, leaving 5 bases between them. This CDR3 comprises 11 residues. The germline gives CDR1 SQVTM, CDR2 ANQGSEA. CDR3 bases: TGCAGCGCAGGGAGCACAGATACGCAGTATTTT. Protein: CSAGSTDTQYF.

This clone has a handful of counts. CDR3 in DNA: TGTGCCAGCAGTTTATACCCCCCGGCTAGCGGGAGATCCTACGAGCAGTACTTC. The encoded protein is CASSLYPPASGRSYEQYF. This chain connects TRBV27 to TRBJ2-7, with TRBD2 matching 10 bases. The V segment lost 1 base and the J segment 1 base; nucleotides outside the gene matches: 10. Germline CDR1 reads MNHEY; CDR2 reads SMNVEV (reference sequence). This CDR3 spans 18 amino acids.

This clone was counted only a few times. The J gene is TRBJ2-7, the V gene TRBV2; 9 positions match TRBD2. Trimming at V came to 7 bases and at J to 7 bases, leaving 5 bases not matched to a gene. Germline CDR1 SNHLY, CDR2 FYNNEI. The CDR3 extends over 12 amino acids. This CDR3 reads CASILAGTEQYV. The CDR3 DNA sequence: TGTGCCAGCATCCTAGCGGGGACTGAGCAGTACGTC.

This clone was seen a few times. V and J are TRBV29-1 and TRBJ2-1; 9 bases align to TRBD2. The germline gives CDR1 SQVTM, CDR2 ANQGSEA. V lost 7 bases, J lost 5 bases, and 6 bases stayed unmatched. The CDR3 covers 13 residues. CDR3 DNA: TGCAGCGGATCGGGACTAGCCAACAATGAGCAGTTCTTC. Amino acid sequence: CSGSGLANNEQFF.

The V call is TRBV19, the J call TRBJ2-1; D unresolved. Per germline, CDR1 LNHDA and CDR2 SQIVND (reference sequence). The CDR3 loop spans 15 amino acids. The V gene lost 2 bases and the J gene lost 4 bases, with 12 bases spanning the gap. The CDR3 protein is CASSISRNLYNEQFF. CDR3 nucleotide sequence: TGTGCCAGTAGTATATCTAGAAACCTTTACAATGAGCAGTTCTTC.

The CDR3 here is CAWRPGRRAYEQYF. The CDR3 DNA follows: TGTGCCTGGAGACCAGGGAGGAGGGCCTACGAGCAGTACTTC. The V call is TRBV30, the J call TRBJ2-7; possible D gene TRBD2, 6 bases. Germline lookup yields CDR1 GTSNPN and CDR2 SVGIG (reference sequence). V was trimmed by 3 bases and J by 2 bases, leaving 14 bases between them. The length of the CDR3 is 14 residues.